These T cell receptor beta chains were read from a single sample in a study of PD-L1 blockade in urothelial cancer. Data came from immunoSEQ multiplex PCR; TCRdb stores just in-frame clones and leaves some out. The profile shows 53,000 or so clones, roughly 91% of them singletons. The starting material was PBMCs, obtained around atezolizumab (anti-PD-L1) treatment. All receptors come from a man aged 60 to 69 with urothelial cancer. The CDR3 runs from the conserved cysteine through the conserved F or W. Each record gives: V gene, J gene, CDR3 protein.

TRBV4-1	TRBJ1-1	CASSQGDRDNTEAFF
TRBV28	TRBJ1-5	CASSFVGMGNQPQHF
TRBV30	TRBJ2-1	CARQGTSGVPPQFF
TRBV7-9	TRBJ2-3	CASSLTTGADTQYF
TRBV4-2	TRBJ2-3	CASSADPSGGADTQYF
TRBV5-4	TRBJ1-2	CASSLGGGYGYTF
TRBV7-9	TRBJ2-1	CASSLIGRLYNEQFF
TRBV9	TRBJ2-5	CASSVSGAETQYF
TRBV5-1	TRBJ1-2	CASSLAGTDYGYTF
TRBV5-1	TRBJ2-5	CASSSAGEPGETQYF
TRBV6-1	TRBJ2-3	CASSERGLAGVRDTQYF
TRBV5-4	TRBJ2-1	CASRTSGIYEQFF
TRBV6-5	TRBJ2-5	CASSYPTGGKKTQYF
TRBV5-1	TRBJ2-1	CASSQTGNEQFF
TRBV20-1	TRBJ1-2	CSSGGYGYTF
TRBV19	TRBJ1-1	CASSIRTGTSNTEAFF
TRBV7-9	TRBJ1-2	CASSETVFYGYTF
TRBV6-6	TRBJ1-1	CASSQQPTEAFF
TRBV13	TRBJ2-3	CASSRPTGLPQYF
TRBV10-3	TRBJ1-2	CAISATGGKNYGYTF
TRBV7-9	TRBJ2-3	CASSLGDRVGDTQYF
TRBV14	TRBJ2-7	CASSPSTIYEQYF
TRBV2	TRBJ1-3	CASQNTAGGNTIYF
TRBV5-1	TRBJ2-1	CASSLNFGTSGGPGNEQFF
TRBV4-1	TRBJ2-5	CASSQTSGGFQETQYF
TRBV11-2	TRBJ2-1	CASSSPGVNEQFF
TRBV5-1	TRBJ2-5	CASSLGTSGGRETQYF
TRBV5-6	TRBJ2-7	CASSLSLAGGGEQYF
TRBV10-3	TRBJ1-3	CAISSGGSGNTIYF
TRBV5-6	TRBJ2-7	CASSNTQGPARSYEQYF
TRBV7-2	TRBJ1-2	CASRPSEFNYGYTF
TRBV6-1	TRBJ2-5	CASSRQGPRETQYF
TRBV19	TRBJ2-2	CASKGQGITGELFF